This record looks at one T cell receptor (beta chain) sequence and its context. Its specificity is unknown. This entry is derived from a study of response to subunit inactivated influenza vaccine. Findings and limits, study-wide: New T cells are recruited in small numbers by each seasonal influenza vaccination, according to the authors' suggestion.

TCRdb re-analysed the RT-PCR reads in MiXCR, keeping a single row per CDR3 protein. The table records 600,000 to 850,000 distinct CDR3 sequences, about 14% of them present only once. Germline CDR1 is DFQATT and CDR2 is SNEGSKA (reference sequence). V was trimmed by 0 bases and J by 1 base, leaving 9 bases between them. The CDR3 covers 14 residues. V gene TRBV20-1 combines with J gene TRBJ1-1; TRBD1 is a possible D gene (6 bases). The sequence derives from a man between 45 and 60 years old who received an inactivated influenza vaccine. The sample in question was PBMCs from blood, obtained approximately 15 days before vaccination. In DNA, the CDR3 is TGCAGTGCTAGAGACCCAGGGGAGAACACTGAAGCTTTCTTT. Protein sequence: CSARDPGENTEAFF.